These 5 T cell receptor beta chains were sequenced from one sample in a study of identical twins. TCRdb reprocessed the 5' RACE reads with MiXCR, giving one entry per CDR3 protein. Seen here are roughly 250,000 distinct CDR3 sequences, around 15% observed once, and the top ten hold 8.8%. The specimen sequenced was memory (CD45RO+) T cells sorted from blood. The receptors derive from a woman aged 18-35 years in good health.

The DNA of the CDR3 is TGTGCCAGCACTGCCGCTAACCCCGGGGAGCTGTTTTTT. Encoded protein: CASTAANPGELFF. The chain has TRBV6-1 and TRBJ2-2, with D uncertain. This CDR3 has 13 residues. Looked up from germline, CDR1 is MNHNS and CDR2 is SASEGT. V was clipped by 7 bases and J by 6 bases, with 12 bases between them.

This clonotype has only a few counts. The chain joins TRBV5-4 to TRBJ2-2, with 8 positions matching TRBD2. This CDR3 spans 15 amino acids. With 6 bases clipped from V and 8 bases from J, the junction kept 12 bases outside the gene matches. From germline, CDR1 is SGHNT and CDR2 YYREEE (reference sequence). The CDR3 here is CASTPSGPKGGELFF. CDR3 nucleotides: TGTGCCAGCACTCCTAGCGGGCCCAAAGGGGGGGAGCTGTTTTTT.

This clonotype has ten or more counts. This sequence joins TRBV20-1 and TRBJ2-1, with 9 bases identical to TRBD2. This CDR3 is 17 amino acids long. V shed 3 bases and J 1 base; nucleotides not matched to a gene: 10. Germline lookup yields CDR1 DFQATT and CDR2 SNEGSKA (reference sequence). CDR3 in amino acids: CSARGTSSLQSYNEQFF. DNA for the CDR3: TGCAGTGCTAGGGGGACTAGCTCCCTCCAGTCCTACAATGAGCAGTTCTTC.

The CDR3 here is CASSDRPRESSYEQYF. CDR3 sequence (DNA): TGTGCCAGCAGTGATCGCCCCAGGGAGAGCTCCTACGAGCAGTACTTC. This chain uses TRBV25-1 with TRBJ2-7; either TRBD1 or TRBD2 may supply D (5 bases each). This CDR3 spans 16 amino acids. Trimming shortened V by 3 bases and J by 0 bases, and 15 bases separated the two germline ends. The germline V gene encodes CDR1 MGHDK and CDR2 SYGVNS.

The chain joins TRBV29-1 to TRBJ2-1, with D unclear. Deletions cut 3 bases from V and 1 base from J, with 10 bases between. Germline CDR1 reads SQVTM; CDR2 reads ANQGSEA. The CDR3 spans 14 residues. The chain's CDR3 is CSVDTEDSYNEQFF. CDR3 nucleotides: TGCAGCGTTGATACTGAGGATTCCTACAATGAGCAGTTCTTC.